These T cell receptor beta chains were read from a single sample in a study of human T cells and chemical hapten exposure. TCRdb reprocessed the RACE reads with MiXCR, giving one entry per CDR3 protein. In the table there are approximately 80,000 distinct CDR3 sequences, about 10% of which are singletons. This specimen consisted of whole blood, obtained in connection with sensitization to the hapten diphenylcyclopropenone (DPC). The receptors come from a woman in her forties or fifties with alopecia areata. Some clones in this sample may be carry-over from other donors' samples. CDR3s include the opening cysteine and the closing phenylalanine or tryptophan. Each record gives: J gene, V gene, clone size, D gene, CDR3 DNA, CDR3 protein. D genes are given only for firm matches. Only part of the rows carry a size: once, few, many, or a class if the clone is expanded.

J: TRBJ2-3; V: TRBV9; size: few; D: -; DNA: TGTGCCAGCAGCGTAGGGGGTCCAGCGGCTAGCACAGATACGCAGTATTTT; CDR3: CASSVGGPAASTDTQYF
J: TRBJ2-3; V: TRBV7-6; size: -; D: -; DNA: TGTGCCAGCAGCCCAACGGGACTGGAGAGGTATTTT; CDR3: CASSPTGLERYF
J: TRBJ1-6; V: TRBV20-1; size: many; D: TRBD1; DNA: TGCAGTGCTCCGTACTTGGGGAACAGGGGCGGGAATTCACCCCTCCACTTT; CDR3: CSAPYLGNRGGNSPLHF
J: TRBJ2-2; V: TRBV11-2; size: few; D: -; DNA: TGTGCCAGCAGCTCAACATGGAACACCGGGGAGCTGTTTTTT; CDR3: CASSSTWNTGELFF
J: TRBJ2-6; V: TRBV7-2; size: -; D: -; DNA: TGTGCCAGCAGCTTTGGGGGCGCTGGGGCCAACGTCCTGACTTTC; CDR3: CASSFGGAGANVLTF
J: TRBJ2-2; V: TRBV7-9; size: -; D: -; DNA: TGTGCCAGCAGCTTAGCCAGGGGGAACACCGGGGAGCTGTTTTTT; CDR3: CASSLARGNTGELFF
J: TRBJ2-3; V: TRBV12-5; size: few; D: TRBD1; DNA: TGTGCTAGTGGTCCCCCCGGGACAGGGGGCTACGATACGCAGTATTTT; CDR3: CASGPPGTGGYDTQYF
J: TRBJ2-5; V: TRBV7-3; size: few; D: -; DNA: TGTGCCAGCAGCTCCTCTAGTGGGGGCGGGGAGACCCAGTACTTC; CDR3: CASSSSSGGGETQYF
J: TRBJ2-7; V: TRBV11-2; size: many; D: -; DNA: TGTGCCAGCAGCTCCCTTAGCCCGGGGAACGAGCAGTACTTC; CDR3: CASSSLSPGNEQYF
J: TRBJ2-7; V: TRBV7-9; size: few; D: -; DNA: TGTGCCAGCAGCCCAGAGGCCCCTTACGAGCAGTACTTC; CDR3: CASSPEAPYEQYF
J: TRBJ2-1; V: TRBV6-2/TRBV6-3; size: many; D: -; DNA: TGTGCCAGCAGTTACGTTAGGGGCAATGAGCAGTTCTTC; CDR3: CASSYVRGNEQFF
J: TRBJ1-1; V: TRBV18; size: many; D: TRBD1; DNA: TGTGCCAGCTCAGCTCTGGGACAGGGGGCTGGTGAAGCTTTCTTT; CDR3: CASSALGQGAGEAFF
J: TRBJ2-5; V: TRBV7-3; size: many; D: -; DNA: TGTGCCAGCAGCTTACAGCGGACCGTCCAAGAGACCCAGTACTTC; CDR3: CASSLQRTVQETQYF
J: TRBJ2-1; V: TRBV19; size: many; D: -; DNA: TGTGCCAGTATCGGGGGTGTCGAGCAGTTCTTC; CDR3: CASIGGVEQFF
J: TRBJ1-1; V: TRBV6-1; size: many; D: TRBD1; DNA: TGTGCCAGCAGTGAACGACAGGGGGTCGCTGAAGCTTTCTTT; CDR3: CASSERQGVAEAFF
J: TRBJ2-5; V: TRBV6-6; size: few; D: TRBD2; DNA: TGTGCCAGCAGTTACTCCGGGGGGGGGCGAGAGACCCAGTACTTC; CDR3: CASSYSGGGRETQYF
J: TRBJ2-7; V: TRBV4-3; size: few; D: -; DNA: TGCGCCAGCAGCCAAGTCACGGCAAGCTCCTACGAGCAGTACTTC; CDR3: CASSQVTASSYEQYF
J: TRBJ1-5; V: TRBV20-1; size: many; D: -; DNA: TGCAGTCACGGGGATCAGCCCCAGCATTTT; CDR3: CSHGDQPQHF
J: TRBJ2-2; V: TRBV11-2; size: -; D: TRBD2; DNA: TGTGCCAGCAAAGATATAGCGGGAAACACCGGGGAGCTGTTTTTT; CDR3: CASKDIAGNTGELFF
J: TRBJ1-5; V: TRBV19; size: many; D: -; DNA: TGTGCCAGTAGTATAGATAGGACCCCCAATCAGCCCCAGCATTTT; CDR3: CASSIDRTPNQPQHF
J: TRBJ2-3; V: TRBV7-3; size: few; D: TRBD2; DNA: TGTGCCAGCAGCCCGCCGGGGGACTACGATACGCAGTATTTT; CDR3: CASSPPGDYDTQYF
J: TRBJ2-1; V: TRBV27; size: -; D: -; DNA: TGTGCCAGCAGTTTGATCTCGGGGGCAGATGAGCAGTTCTTC; CDR3: CASSLISGADEQFF
J: TRBJ2-7; V: TRBV18; size: few; D: -; DNA: TGTGCCAGCTCACCACTGACGGCAACATCCTACGAGCAGTACTTC; CDR3: CASSPLTATSYEQYF
J: TRBJ2-4; V: TRBV29-1; size: -; D: TRBD1; DNA: TGCAGCGTTGAAGGGCAGGGGGCGAACATTCAGTACTTC; CDR3: CSVEGQGANIQYF
J: TRBJ2-6; V: TRBV28; size: -; D: TRBD1; DNA: TGTGCCAGCAGTCCGCGGGTATCGGGGACAGGGGCTTTCTCTGGGGCCAACGTCCTGACTTTC; CDR3: CASSPRVSGTGAFSGANVLTF
J: TRBJ2-6; V: TRBV11-2; size: -; D: -; DNA: TGTGCCAGCAGCCGAGCGGGTTCGGGGGCCAACGTCCTGACTTTC; CDR3: CASSRAGSGANVLTF
J: TRBJ1-6; V: TRBV7-2; size: -; D: TRBD1; DNA: TGTGCCAGCAGCCAAGGGACAGGGGAATCACCCCTCCATTTT; CDR3: CASSQGTGESPLHF
J: TRBJ2-5; V: TRBV29-1; size: -; D: -; DNA: TGCAGCGCCAGGGCCGGGGGCATGGAGACCCAGTACTTC; CDR3: CSARAGGMETQYF
J: TRBJ2-1; V: TRBV18; size: many; D: -; DNA: TGTGCCAGCTCACCCCAAATGCTGGGCGTCAGCTCCTACAATGAGCAGTTCTTC; CDR3: CASSPQMLGVSSYNEQFF
J: TRBJ2-5; V: TRBV3-1; size: few; D: -; DNA: TGTGCCAGCAGCCAACGGACCCAGTACCAAGAGACCCAGTACTTC; CDR3: CASSQRTQYQETQYF
J: TRBJ2-7; V: TRBV28; size: many; D: TRBD2; DNA: TGTGCCAGCAGACCTAGCGGGCCTTACTACGAGCAGTACTTC; CDR3: CASRPSGPYYEQYF
J: TRBJ1-1; V: TRBV9; size: many; D: -; DNA: TGTGCCAGCAGCGTAGTTAGAGGGACGAGCACTGAAGCTTTCTTT; CDR3: CASSVVRGTSTEAFF
J: TRBJ2-5; V: TRBV12-3/TRBV12-4; size: -; D: -; DNA: TGTGCCAGCAGTTTAGTGGTTCGCGAGACCCAGTACTTC; CDR3: CASSLVVRETQYF
J: TRBJ2-7; V: TRBV20-1; size: many; D: -; DNA: TGCAGTGCCACGGCCATCCCCCCGTTCGAGCAGTACTTC; CDR3: CSATAIPPFEQYF
J: TRBJ2-1; V: TRBV19; size: -; D: -; DNA: TGTGCCACGACCCGAAGAGGGCTTGAACAGGGAACCTACAATGAGCAGTTCTTC; CDR3: CATTRRGLEQGTYNEQFF
J: TRBJ1-2; V: TRBV6-4; size: few; D: TRBD1; DNA: TGTGCCAGCAGCCCGACAGGGTCGGCTGGCTACACCTTC; CDR3: CASSPTGSAGYTF
J: TRBJ1-1; V: TRBV18; size: -; D: -; DNA: TGTGCCAGCTCACCACCGGGCAGCCGGAACACTGAAGCTTTCTTT; CDR3: CASSPPGSRNTEAFF
J: TRBJ2-5; V: TRBV28; size: -; D: -; DNA: TGTGCCAGCAGTTCGCCCGCGGAGACCCAGTACTTC; CDR3: CASSSPAETQYF
J: TRBJ2-7; V: TRBV20-1; size: many; D: TRBD1; DNA: TGCAGTGCACCGAAACAGGGGGTCGAGCAGTACTTC; CDR3: CSAPKQGVEQYF
J: TRBJ1-1; V: TRBV7-8; size: -; D: -; DNA: TGTGCCAGCAGCTTTCGAGGCGGGGTGAACACTGAAGCTTTCTTT; CDR3: CASSFRGGVNTEAFF
J: TRBJ2-3; V: TRBV7-2; size: many; D: -; DNA: TGTGCCAGCAGCTTCTCCCTGTTGGATACGCAGTATTTT; CDR3: CASSFSLLDTQYF
J: TRBJ2-1; V: TRBV24-1; size: -; D: -; DNA: TGTGCCACCAGTGAAGGAGGGGCGGGCCCATCCCCCTACAATGAGCAGTTCTTC; CDR3: CATSEGGAGPSPYNEQFF
J: TRBJ2-1; V: TRBV29-1; size: -; D: TRBD2; DNA: TGCAGCGTTGAAGGCCCCGGCGGGAGTTCAACCTACAATGAGCAGTTCTTC; CDR3: CSVEGPGGSSTYNEQFF
J: TRBJ1-1; V: TRBV6-6; size: -; D: TRBD1; DNA: TGTGCCAGCAGAACCACAGGGGGAACTGAAGCTTTCTTT; CDR3: CASRTTGGTEAFF
J: TRBJ2-7; V: TRBV19; size: few; D: -; DNA: TGTGCCAGTAGTCTGACTACAGGGAGCTCCTACGAGCAGTACTTC; CDR3: CASSLTTGSSYEQYF
J: TRBJ1-1; V: TRBV5-1; size: many; D: -; DNA: TGCGCCAGCAGCTTGGACGGGACCCCTATGAACACTGAAGCTTTCTTT; CDR3: CASSLDGTPMNTEAFF
J: TRBJ2-2; V: TRBV19; size: few; D: -; DNA: TGTGCCAGCCGGGGGACGGACACCGGGGAGCTGTTTTTT; CDR3: CASRGTDTGELFF
J: TRBJ2-3; V: TRBV5-1; size: many; D: TRBD2; DNA: TGCGCCAGCACGACGGGAGGGCCCACAGATACGCAGTATTTT; CDR3: CASTTGGPTDTQYF
J: TRBJ1-4; V: TRBV29-1; size: many; D: -; DNA: TGCAGCGTTCAGACCCGGTATGGAGAAAAACTGTTTTTT; CDR3: CSVQTRYGEKLFF
J: TRBJ2-7; V: TRBV20-1; size: many; D: -; DNA: TGCAGTGCAACCCTCTGGACCACCAGGGAGCAGTACTTC; CDR3: CSATLWTTREQYF
J: TRBJ1-1; V: TRBV20-1; size: -; D: -; DNA: TGCAGTGCTAGAAAGCCCCTCGGCTCTGAAGCTTTCTTT; CDR3: CSARKPLGSEAFF
J: TRBJ2-7; V: TRBV18; size: many; D: -; DNA: TGTGCCAGCTCACCAGCAGGATCCTACGAGCAGTACTTC; CDR3: CASSPAGSYEQYF
J: TRBJ2-5; V: TRBV11-2; size: few; D: TRBD1; DNA: TGTGCCAGCAGCCCCCGGGACAGGGGGCGCACACAAGAGACCCAGTACTTC; CDR3: CASSPRDRGRTQETQYF
J: TRBJ2-7; V: TRBV10-3; size: -; D: -; DNA: TGTGCCATCAGTGAGTGGGGGAATCCCTACGAGCAGTACTTC; CDR3: CAISEWGNPYEQYF
J: TRBJ1-2; V: TRBV4-1; size: few; D: -; DNA: TGCGCCAGCAGCCAAGTCGACCTTAACTATGGCTACACCTTC; CDR3: CASSQVDLNYGYTF